This is a list of T cell receptor beta chains from one sample in a study of T cell responses to AZD1222 COVID-19 vaccine. The assay was immunoSEQ multiplex PCR, and TCRdb's table has in-frame clones only and misses some. The sample shows some 100,000 clones, approximately 87% of them seen only once. Sequences were derived from peripheral blood, sampled on day 0 of AZD1222 vaccination. Receptor source: an adult in good health. Each CDR3 is given with its conserved first and last residue. D genes are given only for firm matches. Where a row states a size, it is once, few, many or the class of an expanded clone; other rows omit it.

j_call d_call v_call clone_size cdr3_aa cdr3_nt
TRBJ1-4 TRBD1 TRBV29-1 . CSVGQGREKLFF TGCAGCGTGGGACAGGGTAGAGAAAAACTGTTTTTT
TRBJ2-2 TRBD2 TRBV3-1/TRBV3-2 . CASNAGGNANTGELFF TGTGCCAGCAACGCGGGAGGGAACGCGAACACCGGGGAGCTGTTTTTT
TRBJ1-5 . TRBV29-1 . CSVSGTDVSNQPQHF TGCAGCGTCTCCGGGACGGATGTTAGCAATCAGCCCCAGCATTTT
TRBJ1-1 . TRBV7-9 . CASSLFEAFF TGTGCCAGCAGCTTATTTGAAGCTTTCTTT
TRBJ2-2 . TRBV5-1 once CASSLALAGELFF TGCGCCAGCAGCTTGGCCTTGGCCGGGGAGCTGTTTTTT
TRBJ2-2 . TRBV14 once CASSRTYTGELFF TGTGCCAGCAGTCGAACCTACACCGGGGAGCTGTTTTTT
TRBJ2-1 TRBD2 TRBV6-5 once CAGRGGAYNEQFF TGTGCCGGGAGGGGAGGGGCCTACAATGAGCAGTTCTTC
TRBJ1-6 . TRBV18 . CASSPSRGGNNSPLHF TGTGCCAGCTCACCATCGAGGGGGGGAAATAATTCACCCCTCCACTTT
TRBJ1-5 . TRBV7-2 . CASSLVGLQPQHF TGTGCCAGCAGCTTGGTGGGCCTCCAGCCCCAGCATTTT
TRBJ1-5 . TRBV25-1 once CASSGGTHQPQHF TGTGCCAGCAGTGGTGGGACGCATCAGCCCCAGCATTTT
TRBJ1-1 TRBD1 TRBV5-1 . CASSAGQSTEAFF TGCGCCAGCAGCGCGGGACAGAGCACTGAAGCTTTCTTT
TRBJ2-7 TRBD2 TRBV4-1 . CASSQADSGARNYEQYF TGCGCCAGCAGCCAAGCCGATAGCGGGGCCCGGAACTACGAGCAGTACTTC
TRBJ2-7 TRBD1 TRBV3-1/TRBV3-2 . CASSRSPGQAAYEQYF TGTGCCAGCAGCCGATCTCCGGGACAGGCAGCCTACGAGCAGTACTTC
TRBJ1-2 . TRBV5-6 . CASSLIGRKEYGYTF TGTGCCAGCAGCTTGATTGGGAGAAAAGAATATGGCTACACCTTC
TRBJ1-2 . TRBV13 . CASSLMGAYGYTF TGTGCCAGCAGCTTAATGGGGGCTTACGGCTACACCTTC
TRBJ1-1 TRBD1 TRBV18 . CASSRLRDRGEVGAFF TGTGCCAGCTCACGACTCCGGGACAGGGGCGAAGTAGGGGCTTTCTTT
TRBJ1-3 . TRBV6-5 . CASSSPANTIYF TGTGCCAGCAGTTCCCCCGCAAACACCATATATTTT
TRBJ2-7 TRBD2 TRBV15 . CATSRGAGGTYEQYF TGTGCCACCAGCAGAGGAGCGGGGGGGACCTACGAGCAGTACTTC
TRBJ1-1 TRBD1 TRBV3-1/TRBV3-2 . CASSQGRQGRVAFF TGTGCCAGCAGCCAAGGGAGACAGGGAAGGGTAGCTTTCTTT
TRBJ2-2 . TRBV5-1 . CASRPGGGARTGELFF TGCGCCAGCAGGCCCGGAGGGGGCGCGAGAACCGGGGAGCTGTTTTTT
TRBJ2-2 . TRBV5-1 . CASSLGQTTGELFF TGCGCCAGCAGCTTGGGGCAGACCACCGGGGAGCTGTTTTTT
TRBJ1-3 TRBD1 TRBV29-1 . CSVEIPDRGNTIYF TGCAGCGTTGAAATTCCGGACAGGGGAAACACCATATATTTT
TRBJ1-5 . TRBV30 once CAWSQGVQEQPQHF TGTGCCTGGAGTCAAGGGGTACAAGAGCAGCCCCAGCATTTT
TRBJ2-7 . TRBV29-1 . CSVEDRGQRASSYEQYF TGCAGCGTTGAAGACCGAGGACAGCGCGCTTCCTCCTACGAGCAGTACTTC
TRBJ2-6 . TRBV13 . CASSLGRASGANVLTF TGTGCCAGCAGCTTAGGCAGGGCCTCTGGGGCCAACGTCCTGACTTTC
TRBJ1-3 . TRBV15 . CATSRDGGSGNTIYF TGTGCCACCAGCAGAGATGGGGGCTCTGGAAACACCATATATTTT